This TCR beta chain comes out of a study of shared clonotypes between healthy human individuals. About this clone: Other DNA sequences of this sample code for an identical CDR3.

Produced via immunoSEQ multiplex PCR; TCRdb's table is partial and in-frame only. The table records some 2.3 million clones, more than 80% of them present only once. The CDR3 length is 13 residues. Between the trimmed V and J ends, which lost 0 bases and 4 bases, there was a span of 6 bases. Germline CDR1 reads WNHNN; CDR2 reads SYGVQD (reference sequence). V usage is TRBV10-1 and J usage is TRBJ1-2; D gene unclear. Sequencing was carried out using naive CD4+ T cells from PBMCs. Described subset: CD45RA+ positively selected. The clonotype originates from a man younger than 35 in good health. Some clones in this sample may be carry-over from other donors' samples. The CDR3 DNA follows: TGCGCCAGCAGTGAGTCGGGTAGCTATGGCTACACCTTC. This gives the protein CASSESGSYGYTF.